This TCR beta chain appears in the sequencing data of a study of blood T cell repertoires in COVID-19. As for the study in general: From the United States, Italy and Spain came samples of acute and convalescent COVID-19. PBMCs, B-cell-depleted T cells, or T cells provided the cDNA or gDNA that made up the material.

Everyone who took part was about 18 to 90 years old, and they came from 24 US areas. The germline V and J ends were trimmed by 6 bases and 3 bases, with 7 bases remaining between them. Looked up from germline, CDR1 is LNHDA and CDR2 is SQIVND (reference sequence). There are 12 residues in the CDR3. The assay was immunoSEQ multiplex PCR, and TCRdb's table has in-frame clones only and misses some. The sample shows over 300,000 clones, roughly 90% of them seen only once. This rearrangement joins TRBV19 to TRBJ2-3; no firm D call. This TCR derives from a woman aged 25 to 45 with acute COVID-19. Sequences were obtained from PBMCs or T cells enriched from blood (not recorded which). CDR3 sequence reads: CASSFSTDTQYF. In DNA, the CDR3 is TGTGCCAGTAGCTTTTCTACAGATACGCAGTATTTT. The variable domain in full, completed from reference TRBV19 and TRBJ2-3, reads DGGITQSPKYLFRKEGQNVTLSCEQNLNHDAMYWYRQDPGQGLRLIYYSQIVNDFQKGDIAEGYSVSREKKESFPLTVTSAQKNPTAFYLCASSFSTDTQYFGPGTRLTVL.